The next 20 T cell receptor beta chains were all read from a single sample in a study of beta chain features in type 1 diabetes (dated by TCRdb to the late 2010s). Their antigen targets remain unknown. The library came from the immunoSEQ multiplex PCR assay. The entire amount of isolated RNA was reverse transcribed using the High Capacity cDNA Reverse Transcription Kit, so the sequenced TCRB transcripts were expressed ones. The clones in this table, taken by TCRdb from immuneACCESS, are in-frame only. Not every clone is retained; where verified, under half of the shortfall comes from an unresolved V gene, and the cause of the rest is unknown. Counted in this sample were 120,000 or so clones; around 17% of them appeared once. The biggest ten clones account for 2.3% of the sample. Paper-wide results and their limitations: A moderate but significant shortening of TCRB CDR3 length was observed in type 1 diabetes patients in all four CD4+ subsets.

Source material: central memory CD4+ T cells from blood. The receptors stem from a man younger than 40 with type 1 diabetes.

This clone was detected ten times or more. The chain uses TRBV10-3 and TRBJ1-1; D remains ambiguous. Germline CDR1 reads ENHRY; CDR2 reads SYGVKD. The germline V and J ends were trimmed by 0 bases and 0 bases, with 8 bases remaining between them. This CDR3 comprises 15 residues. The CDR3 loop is CAISESTGLNTEAFF. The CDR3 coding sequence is TGTGCCATCAGTGAGTCGACGGGTTTGAACACTGAAGCTTTCTTT.

The CDR3 protein is CSVIAYTEAFF. CDR3 bases: TGCAGCGTGATAGCCTACACTGAAGCTTTCTTT. The chain joins TRBV29-1 to TRBJ1-1; D is uncertain. The CDR3 is 11 residues long. Germline CDR1 SQVTM, CDR2 ANQGSEA. The germline V and J ends were trimmed by 6 bases and 3 bases, with 8 bases remaining between them. Supplemented by reference TRBV29-1 and TRBJ1-1, the full variable domain reads SAVISQKPSRDICQRGTSLTIQCQVDSQVTMMFWYRQQPGQSLTLIATANQGSEATYESGFVIDKFPISRPNLTFSTLTVSNMSPEDSSIYLCSVIAYTEAFFGQGTRLTVV.

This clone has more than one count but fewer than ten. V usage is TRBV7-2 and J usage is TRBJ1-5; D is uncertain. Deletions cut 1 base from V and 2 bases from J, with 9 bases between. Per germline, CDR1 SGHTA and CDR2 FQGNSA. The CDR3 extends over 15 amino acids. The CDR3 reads CASSLDWGGNQPQHF. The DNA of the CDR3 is TGTGCCAGCAGCTTAGATTGGGGTGGCAATCAGCCCCAGCATTTT.

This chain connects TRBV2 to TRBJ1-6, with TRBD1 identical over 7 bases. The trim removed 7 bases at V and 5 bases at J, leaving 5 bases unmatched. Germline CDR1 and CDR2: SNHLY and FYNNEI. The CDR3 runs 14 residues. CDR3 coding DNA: TGTGCCAGCACCCGGGACAGCAATAATTCACCCCTCCACTTT. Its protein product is CASTRDSNNSPLHF. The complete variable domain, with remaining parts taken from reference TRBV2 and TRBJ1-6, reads EPEVTQTPSHQVTQMGQEVILRCVPISNHLYFYWYRQILGQKVEFLVSFYNNEISEKSEIFDDQFSVERPDGSNFTLKIRSTKLEDSAMYFCASTRDSNNSPLHFGNGTRLTVT.

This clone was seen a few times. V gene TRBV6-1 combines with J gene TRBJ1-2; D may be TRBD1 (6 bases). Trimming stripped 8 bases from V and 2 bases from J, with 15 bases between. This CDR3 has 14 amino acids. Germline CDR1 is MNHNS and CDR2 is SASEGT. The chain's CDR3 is CASAVSTGNYGYTF. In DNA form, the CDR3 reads TGTGCCAGCGCCGTTTCGACAGGCAACTATGGCTACACCTTC.

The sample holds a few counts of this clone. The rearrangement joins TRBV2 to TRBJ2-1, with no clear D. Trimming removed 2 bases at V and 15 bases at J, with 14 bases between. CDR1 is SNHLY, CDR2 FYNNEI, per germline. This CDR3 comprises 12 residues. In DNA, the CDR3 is TGTGCCAGCAGTGAAACTACCCCTATCGGGTTCTTC. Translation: CASSETTPIGFF. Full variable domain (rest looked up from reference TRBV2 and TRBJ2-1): EPEVTQTPSHQVTQMGQEVILRCVPISNHLYFYWYRQILGQKVEFLVSFYNNEISEKSEIFDDQFSVERPDGSNFTLKIRSTKLEDSAMYFCASSETTPIGFFGPGTRLTVL.

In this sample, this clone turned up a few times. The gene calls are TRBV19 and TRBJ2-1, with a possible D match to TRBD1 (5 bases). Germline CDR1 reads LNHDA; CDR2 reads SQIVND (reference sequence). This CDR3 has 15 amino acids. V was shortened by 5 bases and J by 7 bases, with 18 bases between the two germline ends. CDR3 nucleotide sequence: TGTGCCAGTAGTTCCCCTCGTGCAGGGCGGAATGAGCAGTTCTTC. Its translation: CASSSPRAGRNEQFF.

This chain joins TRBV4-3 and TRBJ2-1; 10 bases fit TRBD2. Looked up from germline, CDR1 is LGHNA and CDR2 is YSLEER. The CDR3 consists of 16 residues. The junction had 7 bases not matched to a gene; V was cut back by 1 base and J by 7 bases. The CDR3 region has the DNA TGCGCCAGCAGCCAAGTTCGTACTAGCGGGGCTAATGAGCAGTTCTTC. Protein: CASSQVRTSGANEQFF.

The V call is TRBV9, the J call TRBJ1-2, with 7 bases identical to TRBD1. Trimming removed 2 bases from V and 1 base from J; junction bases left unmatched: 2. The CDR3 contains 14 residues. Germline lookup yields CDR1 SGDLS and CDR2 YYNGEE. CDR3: CASSVRQGNYGYTF. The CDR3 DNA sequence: TGTGCCAGCAGCGTGAGACAGGGTAACTATGGCTACACCTTC.

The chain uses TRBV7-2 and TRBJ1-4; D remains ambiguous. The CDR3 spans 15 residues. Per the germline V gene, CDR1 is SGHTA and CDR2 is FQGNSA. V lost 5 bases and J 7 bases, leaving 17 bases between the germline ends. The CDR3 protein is CASSPQWDFGEKLFF. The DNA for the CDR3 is TGTGCCAGCAGCCCCCAGTGGGATTTCGGTGAAAAACTGTTTTTT. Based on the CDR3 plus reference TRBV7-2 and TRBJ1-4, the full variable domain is GAGVSQSPSNKVTEKGKDVELRCDPISGHTALYWYRQSLGQGLEFLIYFQGNSAPDKSGLPSDRFSAERTGGSVSTLTIQRTQQEDSAVYLCASSPQWDFGEKLFFGSGTQLSVL.

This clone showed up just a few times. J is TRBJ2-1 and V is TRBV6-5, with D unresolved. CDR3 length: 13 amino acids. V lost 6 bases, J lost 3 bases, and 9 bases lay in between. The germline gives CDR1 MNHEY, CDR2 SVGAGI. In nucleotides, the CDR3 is TGTGCCAGCAGGCAAAACGACTACAATGAGCAGTTCTTC. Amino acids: CASRQNDYNEQFF.

Written as DNA, the CDR3 is TGCGCCAGCAGCCCATCTAGCGGGCGCTACACAGATACGCAGTATTTT. Protein product: CASSPSSGRYTDTQYF. The J gene is TRBJ2-3, the V gene TRBV5-1; 8 bases align to TRBD2. The J segment lost 2 bases and the V segment lost 4 bases, leaving 9 bases of the junction unmatched. The germline V gene encodes CDR1 SGHRS and CDR2 YFSETQ. The length of the CDR3 is 16 residues.

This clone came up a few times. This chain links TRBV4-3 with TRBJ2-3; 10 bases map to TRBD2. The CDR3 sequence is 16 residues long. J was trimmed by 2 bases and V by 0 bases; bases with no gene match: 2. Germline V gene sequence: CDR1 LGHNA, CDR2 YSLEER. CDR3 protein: CASSQELAGNTDTQYF. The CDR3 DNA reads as TGCGCCAGCAGCCAAGAACTAGCGGGGAACACAGATACGCAGTATTTT.

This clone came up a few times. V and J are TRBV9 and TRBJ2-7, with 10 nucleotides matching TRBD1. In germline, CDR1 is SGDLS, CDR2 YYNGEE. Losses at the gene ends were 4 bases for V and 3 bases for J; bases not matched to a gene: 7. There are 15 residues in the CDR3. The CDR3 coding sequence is TGTGCCAGCAGCCGAGTAGGGACAGGGGACTACGAGCAGTACTTC. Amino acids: CASSRVGTGDYEQYF.

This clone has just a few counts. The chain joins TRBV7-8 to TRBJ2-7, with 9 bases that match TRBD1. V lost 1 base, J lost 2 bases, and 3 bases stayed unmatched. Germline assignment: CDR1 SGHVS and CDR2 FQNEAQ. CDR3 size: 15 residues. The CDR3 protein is CASSLEGQGPYEQYF. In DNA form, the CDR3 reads TGTGCCAGCAGCTTAGAGGGACAGGGCCCCTACGAGCAGTACTTC.

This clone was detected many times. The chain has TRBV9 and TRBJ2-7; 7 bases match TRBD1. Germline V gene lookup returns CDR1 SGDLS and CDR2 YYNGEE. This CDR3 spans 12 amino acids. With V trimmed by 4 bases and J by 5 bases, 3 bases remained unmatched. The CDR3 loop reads CASSKDRDEQYF. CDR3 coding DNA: TGTGCCAGCAGCAAAGACAGGGACGAGCAGTACTTC.

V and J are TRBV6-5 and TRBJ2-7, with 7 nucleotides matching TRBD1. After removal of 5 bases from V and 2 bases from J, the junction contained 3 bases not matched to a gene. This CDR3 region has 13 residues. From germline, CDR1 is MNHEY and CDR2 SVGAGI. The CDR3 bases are TGTGCCAGCAGTCTAGACAGGGCCTACGAGCAGTACTTC. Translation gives CASSLDRAYEQYF.

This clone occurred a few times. In nucleotides, the CDR3 is TGTGCCATCAGGGGTAACAGGGCAGAGACCCAGTACTTC. Translating gives CAIRGNRAETQYF. This chain uses TRBV10-3 with TRBJ2-5, with D possibly matching TRBD1 (6 bases). The V gene's germline CDR1 is ENHRY and CDR2 SYGVKD. The CDR3 loop spans 13 amino acids. The V and J ends lost 6 bases and 4 bases respectively, with 12 bases between them.

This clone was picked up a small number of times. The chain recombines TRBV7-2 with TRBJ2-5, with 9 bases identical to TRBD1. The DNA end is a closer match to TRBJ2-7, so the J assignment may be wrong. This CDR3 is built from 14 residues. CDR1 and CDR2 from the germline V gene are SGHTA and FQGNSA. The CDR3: CASNRGQGPYEQYF. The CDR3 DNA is TGTGCCAGCAACCGGGGACAGGGTCCCTACGAGCAGTACTTC.

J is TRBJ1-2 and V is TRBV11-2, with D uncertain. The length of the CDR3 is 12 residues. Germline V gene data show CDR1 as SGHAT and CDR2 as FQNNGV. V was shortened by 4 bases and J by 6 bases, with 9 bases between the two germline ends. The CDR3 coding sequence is TGTGCCAGCAGCTCTTTCGGGGATGGCTACACCTTC. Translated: CASSSFGDGYTF.